The T cell receptor (beta chain) under discussion was sequenced for a study of shared T cell receptors in the human thymus. Germline assignment: CDR1 MNHEY and CDR2 SVGAGI. The CDR3 contains 15 residues. V was cut by 0 bases and J by 2 bases, with 10 bases left in between. The protocol was immunoSEQ multiplex PCR, while the TCRdb copy is restricted to in-frame clones and leaves out a portion. The profile shows approximately 730,000 clones, approximately 85% of them singletons. This sample also belongs to another study, concerning human thymus T cells. That work adds: Thymus was obtained from resections taken during corrective heart surgery.

Sequenced input: thymocytes. The source of this sequence is a girl younger than two with a congenital heart defect. The chain carries TRBV6-5 and TRBJ1-2; D remains unclear. The CDR3 DNA reads as TGTGCCAGCAGTTACTCTGTTATGGAGAACTATGGCTACACCTTC. This codes for CASSYSVMENYGYTF.